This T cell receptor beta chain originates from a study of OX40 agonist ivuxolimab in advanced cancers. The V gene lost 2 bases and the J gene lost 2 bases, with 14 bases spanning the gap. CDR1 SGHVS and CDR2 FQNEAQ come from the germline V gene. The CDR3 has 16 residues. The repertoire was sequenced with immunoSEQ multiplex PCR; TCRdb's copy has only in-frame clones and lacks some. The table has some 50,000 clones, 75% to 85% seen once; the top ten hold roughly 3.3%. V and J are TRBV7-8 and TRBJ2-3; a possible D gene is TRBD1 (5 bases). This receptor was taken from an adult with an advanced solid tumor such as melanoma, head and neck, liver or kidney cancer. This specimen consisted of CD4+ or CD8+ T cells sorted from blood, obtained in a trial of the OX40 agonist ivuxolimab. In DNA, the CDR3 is TGTGCCAGCAGCTTATGGCAGGGTACATCCACAGATACGCAGTATTTT. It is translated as CASSLWQGTSTDTQYF.